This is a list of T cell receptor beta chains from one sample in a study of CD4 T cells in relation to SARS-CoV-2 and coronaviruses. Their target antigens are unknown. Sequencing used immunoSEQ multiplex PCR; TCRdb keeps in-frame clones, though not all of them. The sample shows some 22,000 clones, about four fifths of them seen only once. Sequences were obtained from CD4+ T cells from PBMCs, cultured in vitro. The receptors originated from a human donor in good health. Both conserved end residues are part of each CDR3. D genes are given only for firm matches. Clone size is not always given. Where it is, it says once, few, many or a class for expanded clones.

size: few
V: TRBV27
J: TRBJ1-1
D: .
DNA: TGTGCCAGCAGTAAAGTCCCTATTGCTGAAGCTTTCTTT
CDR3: CASSKVPIAEAFF

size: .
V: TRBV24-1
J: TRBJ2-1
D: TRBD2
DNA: TGTGCCACCAGTGACCCGGGACTAGTTATTTCGGATGAGCAGTTCTTC
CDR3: CATSDPGLVISDEQFF

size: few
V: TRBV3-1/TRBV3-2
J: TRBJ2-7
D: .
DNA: TGTGCCAGCAGCCGGCTTGGTTACGAGCAGTACTTC
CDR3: CASSRLGYEQYF

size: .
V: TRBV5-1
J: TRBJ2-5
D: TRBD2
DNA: TGCGCCAGCAGCTTGACTAGCGGGAGCCCGGTGACCCAGTACTTC
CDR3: CASSLTSGSPVTQYF

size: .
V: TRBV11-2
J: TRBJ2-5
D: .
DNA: TGTGCCAGCAGTCCACAAGAGACCCAGTACTTC
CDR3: CASSPQETQYF

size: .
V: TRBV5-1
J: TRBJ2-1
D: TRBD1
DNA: TGCGCCAGCAGCCCGGATGGGACAGGGTACAATGAGCAGTTCTTC
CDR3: CASSPDGTGYNEQFF

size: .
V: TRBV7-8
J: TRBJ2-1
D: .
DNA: TGTGCCAGCAGCTTAGTTGCGGGCCAGACCGATGAGCAGTTCTTC
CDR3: CASSLVAGQTDEQFF

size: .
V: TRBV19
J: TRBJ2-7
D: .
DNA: TGTGCCAGTAGTATTCCCGGTAGGTCCTACGAGCAGTACTTC
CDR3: CASSIPGRSYEQYF

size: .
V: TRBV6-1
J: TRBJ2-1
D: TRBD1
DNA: TGTGCCAGCAGTGAAGCACAGGGGACCTTGGGGAATGAGCAGTTCTTC
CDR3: CASSEAQGTLGNEQFF

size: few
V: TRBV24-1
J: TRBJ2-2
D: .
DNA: TGTGCCACCAGTGAACGACAGGCGAACACCGGGGAGCTGTTTTTT
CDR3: CATSERQANTGELFF

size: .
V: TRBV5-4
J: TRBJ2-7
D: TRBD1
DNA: TGTGCCAGCAGCTTGGGACAGGGAGTATTCTCCTACGAGCAGTACTTC
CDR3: CASSLGQGVFSYEQYF

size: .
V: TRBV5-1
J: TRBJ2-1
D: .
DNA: TGCGCCAGCAGTGTACCGGGACCTCAAGGGGCTGAGCAGTTCTTC
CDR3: CASSVPGPQGAEQFF

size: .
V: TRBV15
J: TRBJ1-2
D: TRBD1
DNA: TGTGCCACCAGCAGGACAGGGGATAGGCTTGGCTATGGCTACACCTTC
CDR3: CATSRTGDRLGYGYTF

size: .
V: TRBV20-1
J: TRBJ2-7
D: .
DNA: TGCAGTGCTAGTCCTGTGGTAGGCGGGGCCTACGAGCAGTACTTC
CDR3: CSASPVVGGAYEQYF

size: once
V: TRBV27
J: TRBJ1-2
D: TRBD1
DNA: TGTGCCAGCAGTGGGACAGCTAACTATGGCTACACCTTC
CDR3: CASSGTANYGYTF

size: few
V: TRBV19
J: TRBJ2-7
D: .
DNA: TGTGCCAGTAGTATGTCGCTCCTGGGGTCCTACGAGCAGTACTTC
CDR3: CASSMSLLGSYEQYF

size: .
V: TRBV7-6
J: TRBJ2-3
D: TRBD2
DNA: TGTGCCAGCAGCCGCCGGGCGGGAGGACTCTCTAGCACAGATACGCAGTATTTT
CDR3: CASSRRAGGLSSTDTQYF

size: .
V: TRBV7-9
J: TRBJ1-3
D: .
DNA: TGTGCCAGCAGCTTAGCGCGGTCTGGGGGAAACACCATATATTTT
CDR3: CASSLARSGGNTIYF

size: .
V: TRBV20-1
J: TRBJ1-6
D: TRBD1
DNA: TGCAGTGCTAGTCCGGGACAGCTAAATTCACCCCTCCACTTT
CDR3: CSASPGQLNSPLHF

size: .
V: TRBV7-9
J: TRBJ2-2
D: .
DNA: TGTGCCAGCAGCGACAGACCTCCCGCGAACACCGGGGAGCTGTTTTTT
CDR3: CASSDRPPANTGELFF

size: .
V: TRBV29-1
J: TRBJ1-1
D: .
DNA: TGCAGCGTACGGGAGTACACTGAAGCTTTCTTT
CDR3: CSVREYTEAFF

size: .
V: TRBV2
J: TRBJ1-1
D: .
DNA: TGTGCCAGCAGTGGGGGGAGGGGGACTGAAGCTTTCTTT
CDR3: CASSGGRGTEAFF

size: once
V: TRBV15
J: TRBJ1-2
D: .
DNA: TGTGCCACCAGCAGAGGGGGCGGGGTTCACGGCTACACCTTC
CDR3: CATSRGGGVHGYTF

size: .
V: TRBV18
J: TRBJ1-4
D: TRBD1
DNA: TGTGCCAGCTCAGGGGACAGGGGGTCCGAAAAACTGTTTTTT
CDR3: CASSGDRGSEKLFF

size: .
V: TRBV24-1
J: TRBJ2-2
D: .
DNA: TGTGCCACCGAGGGTGAGGGGACCGGGGAGCTGTTTTTT
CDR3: CATEGEGTGELFF

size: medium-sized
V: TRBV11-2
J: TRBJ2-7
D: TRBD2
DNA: TGTGCCAGCAGCTTAGAGGGGAGGGGATCCTACGAGCAGTACTTC
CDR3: CASSLEGRGSYEQYF

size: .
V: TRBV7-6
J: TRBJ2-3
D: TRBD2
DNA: TGTGCCAGCAGCTTAGCCCGTACTAGCGGAGCCACAGATACGCAGTATTTT
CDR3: CASSLARTSGATDTQYF

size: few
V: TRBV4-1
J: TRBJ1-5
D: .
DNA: TGCGCCAGCAGCCAACCGGACAGAGCCAATCAGCCCCAGCATTTT
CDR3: CASSQPDRANQPQHF

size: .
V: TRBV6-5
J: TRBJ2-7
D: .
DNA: TGTGCCAGCAGTTACGGGCGGGACCTCCTCTCCCACGAGCAGTACTTC
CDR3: CASSYGRDLLSHEQYF